This TCR beta chain was found in a study of T cell repertoires in cytomegalovirus infection (dated by TCRdb to the late 2010s). In terms of the full investigation: Donor HLA type was relevant to the analysis, as public TCR beta signatures indicated carriage of CMV infection together with the matching HLA type. General study outcomes and caveats: In both this cohort and an independent roughly 350-donor cohort, the cumulative frequency of public TCR beta family members distinguished carriers of CMV infection plus the relevant HLA type. The ex vivo response was dominated by HLA-C-restricted CMV-specific TCR beta clonotypes, and the single most frequent clonotype in two of eight donors was supplied by these HLA-C-restricted clonotypes.

The germline V gene supplies CDR1 SNHLY and CDR2 FYNNEI. The CDR3 covers 15 residues, taking in both the cysteine and the phenylalanine. Kept here is only the CDR3 DNA, which spans 45 bases and is read in frame from base 1. Trimming takes 7 bases off V and 9 bases off J; junction bases not matched to a gene: 6. The sample holds a few counts of this clonotype. Its antigen has not been determined. Per-nucleotide qualities are absent, and no much larger clonotype sits a single base away. The reads were generated on an Illumina HiSeq 1500. In TCRdb, the public reads were trimmed at Q25 with fastp and aligned with MiXCR, with productive beta chains retained. When rows share a CDR3 protein, they turn into one entry using the most common DNA and genes. The sample profile shows 300,000 or so distinct CDR3 sequences; about 25% of them were found once. Over 11% of the sample belongs to the ten largest clones.

The TCR originated in a human donor in good health (CMV status not recorded). Some clones in this sample may be carry-over from other donors' samples. Sequencing was performed on PBMCs. Recombination linked TRBV2 to TRBJ2-1; 16 of the junction bases match TRBD2. Here the CDR3 is given as CASTGTSGGAGEQFF. The DNA sequence follows: TGTGCCAGCACTGGGACTAGCGGGGGGGCCGGTGAGCAGTTCTTC. Extended through the reference TRBV2 and TRBJ2-1 proteins, this CDR3 yields the full variable domain: EPEVTQTPSHQVTQMGQEVILRCVPISNHLYFYWYRQILGQKVEFLVSFYNNEISEKSEIFDDQFSVERPDGSNFTLKIRSTKLEDSAMYFCASTGTSGGAGEQFFGPGTRLTVL.